This T cell receptor (beta chain) was identified in a study of blood T cell repertoires in COVID-19. Under the authors' procedure: Estimates of nucleated cell counts were drawn from the amplification of reference gene primers. Produced via immunoSEQ multiplex PCR; TCRdb's table is partial and in-frame only. That table gives V, J and clone size, and the DNA gave D and trimming. Counted here are some 100,000 clones, approximately 84% occurring once; the ten biggest clones make up about 4%. The sample holds many counts of this clone. CDR1 is LGHDT and CDR2 is YNNKEL in the germline V gene (reference sequence). The CDR3 is 15 amino acids. V gave up 0 bases and J gave up 1 base, with 8 bases separating them.

This rearrangement joins TRBV3-1 (or the pseudogene TRBV3-2) to TRBJ2-3, with D tentatively TRBD2 (5 bases). The sample comprised peripheral blood. The receptor's source is a man in his 60s with acute or convalescent COVID-19. The CDR3 DNA sequence: TGTGCCAGCAGCCAAGATGCAGCGGGCACAGATACGCAGTATTTT. Its protein product is CASSQDAAGTDTQYF.